Below, 25 T cell receptor beta chains from the same sample are listed, as sequenced in a study of beta chain features in type 1 diabetes. General study points: People with Type 1 diabetes carried modestly yet significantly shorter TCRB CDR3s in all four CD4+ subsets.

These TCRs are of unknown antigen specificity. The entirety of the isolated RNA underwent reverse transcription, so expressed TCRB transcripts were sequenced. TCRdb keeps only in-frame clones here, not all; method: immunoSEQ multiplex PCR. This sample has a few hundred thousand clones, with over 9.5% found just once. Sequencing used naive CD4+ T cells from blood. The receptors originated from a woman younger than 35 with type 1 diabetes.

This chain joins TRBV15 and TRBJ2-7; D perhaps matches TRBD1 (5 bases). The length of the CDR3 is 15 residues. Trimming pared 0 bases from V and 0 bases from J, leaving 9 bases between. Germline values: CDR1 LNHNV, CDR2 YYDKDF (reference sequence). Here the CDR3 reads CATSREAGISYEQYF. CDR3 DNA sequence: TGTGCCACCAGCAGAGAGGCAGGGATCTCCTACGAGCAGTACTTC.

The chain combines TRBV29-1 with TRBJ1-5, with 8 bases that match TRBD1. Per the germline V gene, CDR1 is SQVTM and CDR2 is ANQGSEA. J was trimmed by 6 bases and V by 7 bases; bases with no gene match: 5. The CDR3 loop spans 12 amino acids. The chain's CDR3 is CSAGGRGQPQHF. In DNA form, the CDR3 reads TGCAGCGCAGGGGGCAGGGGTCAGCCCCAGCATTTT.

This clone occurred once. V and J are TRBV4-3 and TRBJ1-1; tentative D call: TRBD1 (5 bases). V gave up 1 base and J gave up 5 bases, with 11 bases separating them. Germline CDR1 and CDR2: LGHNA and YSLEER. The CDR3 covers 14 residues. The CDR3 DNA follows: TGCGCCAGCAGCCAAGTAAAGGGGCGGACTGAAGCTTTCTTT. Its protein product is CASSQVKGRTEAFF.

The chain combines TRBV29-1 with TRBJ1-6; maybe TRBD1 (6 bases). V lost 4 bases and J 6 bases, leaving 10 bases between the germline ends. This CDR3 has 13 amino acids. The germline V gene has CDR1 SQVTM and CDR2 ANQGSEA. The CDR3 here is CSVGGTPNSPLHF. The CDR3 region has the DNA TGCAGCGTTGGAGGGACACCTAATTCACCCCTCCACTTT.

This clone was seen a handful of times. CDR3 protein: CASRSSGVSYNEQFF. CDR3 nucleotides: TGTGCCAGCAGATCAAGCGGGGTGTCCTACAATGAGCAGTTCTTC. This chain links TRBV7-2 with TRBJ2-1; 7 bases fit TRBD2. The CDR3 spans 15 residues. The V gene's germline CDR1 is SGHTA and CDR2 FQGNSA. J gave up 1 base and V 6 bases, and 6 bases lay outside the gene matches.

V usage is TRBV4-2 and J usage is TRBJ2-7; D gene uncertain. The germline CDR1 and CDR2 sequences are LGHNA and YNFKEQ. CDR3 length: 15 residues. V lost 3 bases, J lost 2 bases, and 14 bases lay in between. DNA of the CDR3: TGTGCCAGCAGCCAGGAACAGAGTTTCACCTACGAGCAGTACTTC. Amino acid sequence: CASSQEQSFTYEQYF.

This clone was recorded a few times. This chain links TRBV2 with TRBJ2-4; no reliable D call. Germline V CDR1 and CDR2: SNHLY, FYNNEI. Trimming took 6 bases from V and 7 from J, leaving 19 bases between them. CDR3 size: 15 residues. For the CDR3, the DNA is TGTGCCAGCAGGGAATTCCTCCAGAGCAGGAACATTCAGTACTTC. Translating it yields CASREFLQSRNIQYF.

This clone was picked up a small number of times. The CDR3 here is CASSLGGGGTPREQFF. The CDR3 nucleotides are TGTGCCAGCAGCCTAGGGGGCGGGGGAACCCCTAGAGAGCAGTTCTTC. This chain joins TRBV11-2 and TRBJ2-1; possibly TRBD1 or TRBD2 for D (7 bases each). CDR3 length equals 16 residues. V gave up 5 bases and J gave up 10 bases, with 24 bases separating them. Germline CDR1 is SGHAT and CDR2 is FQNNGV.

The chain recombines TRBV28 with TRBJ1-2, with TRBD1 as a possible D gene (5 bases). Trimming cost V 2 bases and J 8 bases, with 9 bases left between them. Per the germline V gene, CDR1 is MDHEN and CDR2 is SYDVKM. The CDR3 runs 12 residues. In nucleotides, the CDR3 is TGTGCCAGCAGTTTAGTAGGGGCGGGCTACACCTTC. This translates into CASSLVGAGYTF.

V is TRBV6-1 and J is TRBJ2-5; D unclear. There are 16 residues in the CDR3. The germline V gene encodes CDR1 MNHNS and CDR2 SASEGT. Trimming took off 2 bases at V and 5 bases at J, with 18 bases between the two ends. In nucleotides, the CDR3 is TGTGCCAGCAGTGAATTAACCCTAGTCCTGGTCGAGACCCAGTACTTC. Its translation: CASSELTLVLVETQYF.

The genes are TRBV10-3 and TRBJ1-1; the D gene is possibly TRBD1 (5 bases). This CDR3 is built from 14 residues. Looked up from germline, CDR1 is ENHRY and CDR2 is SYGVKD. Trimming cost V 6 bases and J 1 base, with 12 bases left between them. The CDR3 spells CAIRETAANTEAFF. In DNA form, the CDR3 reads TGTGCCATCAGGGAGACAGCCGCGAACACTGAAGCTTTCTTT.

This clone was seen more than once but under ten times. The genes are TRBV4-3 and TRBJ2-1; the match to TRBD2 covers 9 bases. This CDR3 is built from 17 residues. CDR1 LGHNA and CDR2 YSLEER come from the germline V gene. The ends lost 4 bases at V and 5 bases at J; junction bases unmatched: 12. The chain's CDR3 is CASSPQRPSGINNEQFF. The CDR3 nucleotides are TGCGCCAGCAGCCCCCAAAGGCCTAGCGGGATAAACAATGAGCAGTTCTTC.

This clone turned up a few times. The V call is TRBV5-1, the J call TRBJ2-4; 7 bases fit TRBD1. Germline-derived CDR1 and CDR2 are SGHRS and YFSETQ. V gave up 0 bases and J gave up 14 bases; unmatched junction bases: 17. The CDR3 spans 16 residues. The DNA for the CDR3 is TGCGCCAGCAGCTTGGGACCTCCCCGACAGGGAGAGTCTGAGTACTTC. Translation: CASSLGPPRQGESEYF.

This clone appeared a few times. This sequence joins TRBV7-2 and TRBJ2-3; D is perhaps TRBD2 (6 bases). This CDR3 comprises 15 residues. The V and J ends lost 5 bases and 6 bases respectively, with 18 bases between them. Germline CDR1 is SGHTA and CDR2 is FQGNSA. As DNA, the CDR3 is TGTGCCAGCAGCCCCAGACTAGAGGGAGGTGATACGCAGTATTTT. Amino acids: CASSPRLEGGDTQYF.

This clone turned up a few times. The chain carries TRBV4-1 and TRBJ2-2, with a possible D match to TRBD2 (6 bases). Trimming stripped 1 base from V and 6 bases from J, with 12 bases between. The CDR3 has 15 amino acids. CDR1 and CDR2 from the germline V gene are MGHRA and YSYEKL. CDR3: CASSQARRVPGELFF. The CDR3 DNA reads TGCGCCAGCAGCCAAGCCCGGAGGGTTCCCGGGGAGCTGTTTTTT.

J is TRBJ2-3 and V is TRBV29-1; D is perhaps TRBD1 (8 bases). Trimming removed 6 bases from V and 6 bases from J, with 13 bases in between. CDR3 length: 12 residues. Germline-derived CDR1 and CDR2 are SQVTM and ANQGSEA. The DNA of the CDR3 is TGCAGCGTACAGGGGGGGGGTGATACGCAGTATTTT. Encoded protein: CSVQGGGDTQYF.

V gene TRBV4-2 combines with J gene TRBJ2-3, with a possible D match to TRBD2 (6 bases). Germline V gene lookup returns CDR1 LGHNA and CDR2 YNFKEQ. Deletions cut 0 bases from V and 2 bases from J, with 12 bases between. The CDR3 loop spans 16 amino acids. The DNA of the CDR3 is TGTGCCAGCAGCCAAGAGTCCGGGAGAACCACAGATACGCAGTATTTT. Translating gives CASSQESGRTTDTQYF.

V usage is TRBV21-1 and J usage is TRBJ1-2. TRBV21-1 is described as a pseudogene. The CDR3 has 13 residues. CDR3 DNA sequence: TGTGCCAGCAGCAATAGGGAGGGGAGTGGCTACACCTTC. Its protein is CASSNREGSGYTF.

The sample holds a few counts of this clone. The gene calls are TRBV7-9 and TRBJ2-3; D is possibly TRBD2 (5 bases). In germline, CDR1 is SEHNR, CDR2 FQNEAQ (reference sequence). V was trimmed by 5 bases and J by 0 bases, leaving 6 bases between them. The CDR3 sequence is 13 residues long. CDR3 nucleotide sequence: TGTGCCAGCAGCAGGGAGAGCACAGATACGCAGTATTTT. This codes for CASSRESTDTQYF.

The chain has TRBV18 and TRBJ2-1; 13 bases agree with TRBD2. This CDR3 spans 15 amino acids. Germline CDR1 is KGHSH and CDR2 is LQKENI. Germline trimming cut 5 bases from V and 8 bases from J; bases unmatched to any gene: 6. The CDR3 sequence: CASSSTSGGVDEQFF. The CDR3 bases are TGTGCCAGCTCATCCACTAGCGGGGGGGTCGATGAGCAGTTCTTC.

The chain is built from TRBV5-4 and TRBJ2-1; weak D call: TRBD1 (6 bases). V lost 3 bases and J 8 bases, leaving 15 bases between the germline ends. The CDR3 totals 14 residues. CDR1 is SGHNT, CDR2 YYREEE, per germline (reference sequence). The CDR3 reads CASSYGTIKDEQFF. DNA for the CDR3: TGTGCCAGCAGCTACGGGACAATAAAGGATGAGCAGTTCTTC. Drawing the rest from reference TRBV5-4 and TRBJ2-1, the complete variable domain is ETGVTQSPTHLIKTRGQQVTLRCSSQSGHNTVSWYQQALGQGPQFIFQYYREEENGRGNFPPRFSGLQFPNYSSELNVNALELDDSALYLCASSYGTIKDEQFFGPGTRLTVL.

This clone was seen a handful of times. The chain links TRBV28 to TRBJ2-7; D unclear. Deletions cut 5 bases from V and 5 bases from J, with 19 bases between. The CDR3 is 15 residues long. Germline loops: CDR1 MDHEN, CDR2 SYDVKM. Here the CDR3 reads CASSPPRSDLNEQYF. The CDR3 DNA is TGTGCCAGCAGTCCGCCTAGGAGCGACCTCAACGAGCAGTACTTC.

The CDR3 DNA is TGCGCCAGCAGCCTGGGAAACTCACAAGAGACCCAGTACTTC. Its translation is CASSLGNSQETQYF. The gene calls are TRBV5-1 and TRBJ2-5; D unresolved. This CDR3 contains 14 residues. V shed 4 bases and J shed 2 bases, with 12 bases lying between them. The germline gives CDR1 SGHRS, CDR2 YFSETQ.

This clone was counted only a few times. The chain couples TRBV23-1 to TRBJ2-7; no reliable D call. TRBV23-1 is assigned to the ORF class and has an uncertain function. This CDR3 has 16 residues. Trimming shortened V by 3 bases and J by 0 bases, and 15 bases separated the two germline ends. CDR3 in amino acids: CASSHARRVSSYEQYF. CDR3 nucleotide sequence: TGCGCCAGCAGTCACGCCCGCCGGGTGAGCTCCTACGAGCAGTACTTC.

J is TRBJ1-1 and V is TRBV5-4; 12 bases match TRBD1. Germline lookup yields CDR1 SGHNT and CDR2 YYREEE (reference sequence). The CDR3 totals 16 residues. V was pared by 0 bases and J by 5 bases, with 5 bases of the junction left unmatched. CDR3 DNA sequence: TGTGCCAGCAGCTTGGAGGGACAGGGGGCGCGAACTGAAGCTTTCTTT. It is translated as CASSLEGQGARTEAFF.